Listed below are T cell receptor beta chains from one sample, sequenced in a study of identical twins. One entry per CDR3 protein, called by TCRdb with MiXCR from the 5' RACE reads. The sample shows about 900,000 distinct CDR3 sequences, over 9% of them seen only once. The data also belong to a second study, concerning yellow fever vaccine responses in identical twins.

Sequenced: PBMCs. These receptors came from a young woman in good health. CDR3s include the opening cysteine and the closing phenylalanine or tryptophan. The D gene is left open where the match is weak. Only some rows state a clone size, as once, few, many or a class for expanded clones.

j_call d_call clone_size v_call cdr3_nt cdr3_aa
TRBJ2-2 - few TRBV11-2 TGTGCCAGCAGCGGAGACCAGGGCACCGGGGAGCTGTTTTTT CASSGDQGTGELFF
TRBJ2-1 - - TRBV20-1 TGCAGTGCTAGCCCGGTCGACAATGAGCAGTTCTTC CSASPVDNEQFF
TRBJ2-2 TRBD1 many TRBV5-1 TGCGCCAGCAGCCTAAGGGACAGCGGGGAGCTGTTTTTT CASSLRDSGELFF
TRBJ2-7 TRBD2 - TRBV28 TGTGCCAGCAGTAGCGGGGGAACCTACGAGCAGTACTTC CASSSGGTYEQYF
TRBJ2-5 TRBD2 few TRBV6-1 TGTGCCAGCAGCCGGGGACTAGCGGAAGAGACCCAGTACTTC CASSRGLAEETQYF
TRBJ1-5 - many TRBV4-1 TGCGCCAGCAGCCAAGATGGGGGCCGGGGTAGCAATCAGCCCCAGCATTTT CASSQDGGRGSNQPQHF
TRBJ2-2 TRBD1 - TRBV2 TGTGCCAGCAGAGCCGGGACAGATACCGGGGAGCTGTTTTTT CASRAGTDTGELFF
TRBJ2-5 - - TRBV4-1 TGCGCCAGCAGCCAAGTCGCACTGGAGACCCAGTACTTC CASSQVALETQYF
TRBJ2-1 TRBD1 - TRBV28 TGTGCCAGCAGTCGAAAACACAGGGGATCCTACAATGAGCAGTTCTTC CASSRKHRGSYNEQFF
TRBJ1-2 - few TRBV7-2 TGTGCCAGCAGCTTACTGGGAGAGATTTACTATGGCTACACCTTC CASSLLGEIYYGYTF
TRBJ2-3 TRBD2 - TRBV28 TGTGCCAGCAAAGTCCCCGGGAGCGGGAGTACAGATACGCAGTATTTT CASKVPGSGSTDTQYF
TRBJ2-1 - - TRBV7-2 TGTGCCAGCAGCTTATATGCCACCCTCAATGAGCAGTTCTTC CASSLYATLNEQFF
TRBJ1-4 TRBD1 few TRBV6-1 TGTGCCAGCAGACGAGGACAGGGAGGGGGTGAAAAACTGTTTTTT CASRRGQGGGEKLFF
TRBJ2-1 - many TRBV28 TGTGCCAGCAAAGGTTCCCCCTACAATGAGCAGTTCTTC CASKGSPYNEQFF
TRBJ2-3 - few TRBV12-3/TRBV12-4 TGTGCCAGTCATAAGAGAGGGGCCACAGATACGCAGTATTTT CASHKRGATDTQYF
TRBJ2-1 - few TRBV4-1 TGCGCCAGCAGCCGCTCACTGGGGGACCAGTACAATGAGCAGTTCTTC CASSRSLGDQYNEQFF
TRBJ2-3 - few TRBV12-3/TRBV12-4 TGTGCCAGCAGTAACGCGCCGGGGGAACGCCCCCCAGATACGCAGTATTTT CASSNAPGERPPDTQYF
TRBJ1-3 - - TRBV28 TGTGCCACCGAGGGGGGAAGCTCTGGAAACACCATATATTTT CATEGGSSGNTIYF
TRBJ2-5 - many TRBV12-3/TRBV12-4 TGTGCCAGCAGTTTGGCAGAAGGGGAGACCCAGTACTTC CASSLAEGETQYF
TRBJ1-5 - - TRBV15 TGTGCCACCAGCAGAGGGCTTCAGGGAGTTCAGCCCCAGCATTTT CATSRGLQGVQPQHF
TRBJ1-4 TRBD1 - TRBV6-1 TGTGCCAGCAGAACGGGACAGTATAATGAAAAACTGTTTTTT CASRTGQYNEKLFF
TRBJ1-1 - many TRBV5-1 TGCGCCAGCAGCCCAGCCGGGACAACAAACACTGAAGCTTTCTTT CASSPAGTTNTEAFF
TRBJ2-2 - many TRBV7-9 TGTGCCAGCAGCAAGGGCGCCGGGGAGCTGTTTTTT CASSKGAGELFF
TRBJ2-1 TRBD2 - TRBV7-3 TGTGCCAGCAGCCCGCGAGCGGGAGACACATACAATGAGCAGTTCTTC CASSPRAGDTYNEQFF
TRBJ2-5 - few TRBV4-1 TGCGCCAGCAGCCAAGTTATCAGTGGGGGCAACAAATGCTTC CASSQVISGGNKCF
TRBJ2-3 TRBD2 - TRBV28 TGTGCCAGCAGTTCACCTAGCGGGAGACGCCAGGTGCAGTATTTT CASSSPSGRRQVQYF
TRBJ1-1 - - TRBV27 TGTGCCAGCAGACTCGCGGGGGCAGGGACTGAAGCTTTCTTT CASRLAGAGTEAFF
TRBJ2-2 TRBD2 many TRBV20-1 TGCAGTGCTAGAGCGAGCGGGAGAGCCGGGGAGCTGTTTTTT CSARASGRAGELFF
TRBJ2-1 - few TRBV5-1 TGCGCCAGCAGCTTTTTCCTAGATGAGCAGTTCTTC CASSFFLDEQFF
TRBJ2-1 TRBD2 - TRBV5-1 TGCGCCAGCAGCCCACTGGGACTAGCGGGAGTCGGTGAGCAGTTCTTC CASSPLGLAGVGEQFF
TRBJ1-1 - few TRBV18 TGTGCCAGCTCACCGTTTGGGCACCGGGACACTGAAGCTTTCTTT CASSPFGHRDTEAFF
TRBJ2-5 TRBD2 - TRBV20-1 TGCAGTGCTAGTCGCCTAGCGGGAGTGAGCGAGGAGACCCAGTACTTC CSASRLAGVSEETQYF
TRBJ1-6 TRBD1 few TRBV7-9 TGTGCCAGCAGCCTAAACATCAGGGGGAATTCACCCCTCCACTTT CASSLNIRGNSPLHF
TRBJ1-3 - - TRBV11-2 TGTGCCAGCAGCTTATTAGTCCGCTCTGGAAACACCATATATTTT CASSLLVRSGNTIYF
TRBJ2-1 - few TRBV11-2 TGTGCCAGCAGCTTACCGACTAACAATGAGCAGTTCTTC CASSLPTNNEQFF